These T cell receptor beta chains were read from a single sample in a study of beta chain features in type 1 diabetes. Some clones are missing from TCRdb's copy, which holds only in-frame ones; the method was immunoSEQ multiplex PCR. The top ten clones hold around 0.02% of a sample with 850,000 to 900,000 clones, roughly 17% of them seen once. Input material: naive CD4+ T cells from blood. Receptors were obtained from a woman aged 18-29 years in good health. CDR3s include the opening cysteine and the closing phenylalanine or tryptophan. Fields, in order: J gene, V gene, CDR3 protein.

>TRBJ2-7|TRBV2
CASSDSWDEQYF
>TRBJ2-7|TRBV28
CASTEGDGYEQYF
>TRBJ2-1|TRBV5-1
CASRTTSGGYNEQFF
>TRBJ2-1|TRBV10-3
CAISGPLAGVTNEQFF
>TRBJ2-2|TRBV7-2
CASSEDRRYTGELFF
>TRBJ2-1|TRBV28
CASSSTTGGARNEQFF
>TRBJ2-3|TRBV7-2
CASSKSGSHTDTQYF
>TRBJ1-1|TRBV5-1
CASSFDRDGVNTEAFF
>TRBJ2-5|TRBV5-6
CASSLDWGETQYF
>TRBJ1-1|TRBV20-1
CSAKARLRAFF
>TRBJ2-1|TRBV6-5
CASSPLAGGGNEQFF
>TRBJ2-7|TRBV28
CASSLSPGQLHF
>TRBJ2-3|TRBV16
CASSQLIADTQYF
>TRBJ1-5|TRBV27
CASRRVENSNQPQHF
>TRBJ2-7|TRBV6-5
CASSLGFEQYF
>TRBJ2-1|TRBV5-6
CASSSGTSGSFF
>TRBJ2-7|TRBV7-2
CASSLELRVPEQYF
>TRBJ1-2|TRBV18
CASSPPVGRPDYGYTF
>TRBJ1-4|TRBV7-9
CASSFLGSTSNEKLFF
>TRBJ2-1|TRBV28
CASSLHLLAGVREQFF
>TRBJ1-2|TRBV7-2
CASSFASPVNGYTF
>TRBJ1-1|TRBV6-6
CASSSTGDTEAFF
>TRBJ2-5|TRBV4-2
CASSQALAGDLKTQYF
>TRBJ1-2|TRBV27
CASNEGGYDGYTF
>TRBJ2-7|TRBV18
CASSTRDRTYEQYF